The rows below give T cell receptor beta chains drawn from one sample of a study of Ad26.COV2.S vaccination and SARS-CoV-2 variants. Some clones are missing from TCRdb's copy, which holds only in-frame ones; the method was immunoSEQ multiplex PCR. The data show hundreds of thousands of clones, about nine tenths seen once. Material: peripheral blood, obtained in a trial of Ad26.COV2.S vaccine versus placebo. The receptors come from a person aged 18 to 59 who received the Ad26.COV2.S COVID-19 vaccine or a placebo. Each CDR3 is given with its conserved first and last residue. A D gene is named only where the DNA matches it firmly. The listing skips clone size in some rows; elsewhere it reads once, few, many or a size class.

J	V	D	size	DNA	CDR3
TRBJ2-5	TRBV24-1	TRBD2	.	TGTGCCACCAGTGAGGCGGGACTAGCGGGGAAAGAGACCCAGTACTTC	CATSEAGLAGKETQYF
TRBJ2-2	TRBV11-3	TRBD1	once	TGTGCCAGCAGCCCAGGACAGGGGAGAAAAAACACCGGGGAGCTGTTTTTT	CASSPGQGRKNTGELFF
TRBJ2-1	TRBV30	.	.	TGTGCCTGGAGTGTGCTGGCGGGGCCCTACAATGAGCAGTTCTTC	CAWSVLAGPYNEQFF
TRBJ2-3	TRBV6-4	TRBD2	.	TGTGCCAGCAGTGACTCTAGCGGGGGGTCCACAGATACGCAGTATTTT	CASSDSSGGSTDTQYF
TRBJ1-3	TRBV9	TRBD1	.	TGTGCCAGCAGCGGGTCATTGACAGGGGTCGGAAACACCATATATTTT	CASSGSLTGVGNTIYF
TRBJ1-5	TRBV2	TRBD1	.	TGTGCCAGCAGTCCCGACAGGGGGCAGGGTCAGCCCCAGCATTTT	CASSPDRGQGQPQHF
TRBJ1-6	TRBV30	.	.	TGTGCCTGGAGTTTAAGGGGTGGTTCACCCCTCCACTTT	CAWSLRGGSPLHF
TRBJ2-5	TRBV6-5	.	once	TGTGCCAGCAAACCCCGCGGGGCACCCCAAGAGACCCAGTACTTC	CASKPRGAPQETQYF
TRBJ2-3	TRBV10-3	.	.	TGTGCCATCAGTGATCCTCTAGCTCTCAAGGGGGCAGATACGCAGTATTTT	CAISDPLALKGADTQYF
TRBJ2-7	TRBV7-4	.	.	TGTGCCAGCAGCTGGGAAACAGAGAACTACGAGCAGTACTTC	CASSWETENYEQYF
TRBJ2-1	TRBV11-2	TRBD2	.	TGTGCCAGCAGCTTGACTAGCGGGGGGGCCTATGAGCAGTTCTTC	CASSLTSGGAYEQFF
TRBJ1-6	TRBV28	.	.	TGTGCCAGCAGTTTATATGCCTATAATTCACCCCTCCACTTT	CASSLYAYNSPLHF
TRBJ1-1	TRBV18	.	.	TGTGCCAGCTCTATCAATGCCTGGCAGGGGCATGAAGCTTTCTTT	CASSINAWQGHEAFF
TRBJ1-2	TRBV20-1	.	.	TGCAGTGCTAGGCAGGGCTATGGCTACACCTTC	CSARQGYGYTF
TRBJ1-6	TRBV30	.	.	TGTGCCTGGGACCCCGGAGGCAATTCACCCCTCCACTTT	CAWDPGGNSPLHF
TRBJ1-1	TRBV7-9	.	once	TGTGCCAGCGGCCTATCGTCCCAAGCTTTCTTT	CASGLSSQAFF
TRBJ1-1	TRBV7-9	.	.	TGTGCCAGCAGCTTAGTCTTGGGAATGAACACTGAAGCTTTCTTT	CASSLVLGMNTEAFF
TRBJ1-2	TRBV12-3/TRBV12-4	.	.	TGTGCCAGCAGTTTACCCCGGTTCTATGGCTACACCTTC	CASSLPRFYGYTF
TRBJ1-6	TRBV3-1/TRBV3-2	.	few	TGTGCCAGCAGCCAAGATAGGCCATTTACTTCACCCCTCCACTTT	CASSQDRPFTSPLHF
TRBJ1-1	TRBV5-8	.	.	TGTGCCAGCAGCTTAATTCGGCGGAACACTGAAGCTTTCTTT	CASSLIRRNTEAFF
TRBJ2-3	TRBV11-2	TRBD1	.	TGTGCCAGCAGCTCCCCCGGGACAGGGAAATTCACAGATACGCAGTATTTT	CASSSPGTGKFTDTQYF
TRBJ2-7	TRBV7-9	.	.	TGTGCCAGCAGCGGGTGGGTCTACGAGCAGTACTTC	CASSGWVYEQYF
TRBJ1-1	TRBV23-1	.	.	TGCGCCAGCAGAATTCAATCCCCCCGGGGTTGTACTGAAGCTTTCTTT	CASRIQSPRGCTEAFF
TRBJ2-7	TRBV4-2	.	.	TGTGCCAGCAGCCTCCCGGGACAATCCTCCTACGAGCAGTACTTC	CASSLPGQSSYEQYF
TRBJ1-6	TRBV5-1	.	.	TGCGCCAGCAGCTTGAACCCGGACGGGAGTAATTCACCCCTCCACTTT	CASSLNPDGSNSPLHF
TRBJ1-2	TRBV6-1	TRBD1	.	TGTGCCAGCAGTGAATTCGGGACAGGGGGTTTCTATGGCTACACCTTC	CASSEFGTGGFYGYTF
TRBJ2-7	TRBV7-6	.	.	TGTGCCAGCAGCCCGCAGAGGGATTACTCCTACGAGCAGTACTTC	CASSPQRDYSYEQYF
TRBJ1-4	TRBV5-1	TRBD1	.	TGCGCCAGCAGCTCGGGACAGGGAACGAATGAAAAACTGTTTTTT	CASSSGQGTNEKLFF
TRBJ2-7	TRBV6-5	TRBD1	.	TGTGCCAGCAGTTACGCTTTGGGACAGCCCTACGAGCAGTACTTC	CASSYALGQPYEQYF
TRBJ1-2	TRBV20-1	.	once	TGCAGGATCCCTGGCTACACCTTC	CRIPGYTF
TRBJ1-1	TRBV12-3/TRBV12-4	.	.	TGTGCCAGCAATAAAAGAGGGGGGGGAGAAGCTTTCTTT	CASNKRGGGEAFF
TRBJ1-1	TRBV5-6	TRBD1	.	TGTGCCAGCAGCCCCAGGGGGGGGCGAACTGAAGCTTTCTTT	CASSPRGGRTEAFF
TRBJ2-3	TRBV6-5	.	once	TGTGCCAGCAGCCGCAATTCGGGAGATACGCAGTATTTT	CASSRNSGDTQYF
TRBJ2-1	TRBV7-2	.	.	TGTGCCAGCAGCGTCAATAGCGGCAATGAGCAGTTCTTC	CASSVNSGNEQFF
TRBJ2-2	TRBV2	.	.	TGTGCCAGCAGTCTATCGAAGTGGCTAGCGTCCACCGGGGAGCTGTTTTTT	CASSLSKWLASTGELFF
TRBJ2-2	TRBV19	TRBD1	.	TGTGCCAGTACCCAGAGGGGGACAGGGTGGGTCGGGGAGCTGTTTTTT	CASTQRGTGWVGELFF
TRBJ1-3	TRBV5-4	.	once	TGTGCCAGCACACGGGGTTCTGGAAACACCATATATTTT	CASTRGSGNTIYF
TRBJ1-5	TRBV4-1	.	few	TGCGCCAGCAGCCAAGAGAGGAATCAGCCCCAGCATTTT	CASSQERNQPQHF
TRBJ1-1	TRBV6-5	.	.	TGTGCCAGCGGGAGTATGGGGGAAACTGAAGCTTTCTTT	CASGSMGETEAFF
TRBJ2-5	TRBV7-3	TRBD1	.	TGTGCCAGCAGCCCAGGGGGCTCTGGAGAGACCCAGTACTTC	CASSPGGSGETQYF
TRBJ1-5	TRBV6-5	.	.	TGTGCCAGCAACGAAGGGGGGGGCAATCAGCCCCAGCATTTT	CASNEGGGNQPQHF
TRBJ1-6	TRBV18	.	few	TGTGCCAGCTCGTCGGGAGAGCTCTATAATTCACCCCTCCACTTT	CASSSGELYNSPLHF
TRBJ2-7	TRBV5-6	.	.	TGTGCCAGCAGCATTTTTCCCGGAGGCCCCAGCTCCTACGAGCAGTACTTC	CASSIFPGGPSSYEQYF
TRBJ1-4	TRBV5-1	TRBD1	.	TGCGCCAGCAGCAAGGGACAGGGTGGGGAAAAACTGTTTTTT	CASSKGQGGEKLFF
TRBJ1-1	TRBV2	.	.	TGTGCCACCTTGCTCGGGGGGGCGAACACTGAAGCTTTCTTT	CATLLGGANTEAFF
TRBJ2-1	TRBV29-1	.	.	TGCAGCGTCGAAAAGACAGGCCCGGGGCAGTTCTTC	CSVEKTGPGQFF
TRBJ2-5	TRBV6-5	TRBD1	.	TGTGCCAGCAGGGCCCTCGGGACAGGGGTTGAGACCCAGTACTTC	CASRALGTGVETQYF
TRBJ1-1	TRBV27	TRBD1	.	TGTGCCAGCAGTTTCACAGGGGCGGGGACTGAAGCTTTCTTT	CASSFTGAGTEAFF
TRBJ2-3	TRBV2	.	.	TGTGCCAGCAGGGAGGACAGATATACGCAGTATTTT	CASREDRYTQYF
TRBJ1-4	TRBV7-8	.	.	TGTGCCAGCAGCTTAGCGGAGGGGGGGGCTAATGAAAAACTGTTTTTT	CASSLAEGGANEKLFF
TRBJ2-7	TRBV4-2	.	.	TGTGCCAGCAGCCTCCCAGGGAGCTCCTACGAGCAGTACTTC	CASSLPGSSYEQYF
TRBJ2-2	TRBV2	TRBD1	few	TGTGCCAGCAGTGGACAGGGGTCCGCGAACACCGGGGAGCTGTTTTTT	CASSGQGSANTGELFF
TRBJ1-2	TRBV19	TRBD1	.	TGTGCCAGTAGCCGGACAGGGGCCTATGGCTACACCTTC	CASSRTGAYGYTF